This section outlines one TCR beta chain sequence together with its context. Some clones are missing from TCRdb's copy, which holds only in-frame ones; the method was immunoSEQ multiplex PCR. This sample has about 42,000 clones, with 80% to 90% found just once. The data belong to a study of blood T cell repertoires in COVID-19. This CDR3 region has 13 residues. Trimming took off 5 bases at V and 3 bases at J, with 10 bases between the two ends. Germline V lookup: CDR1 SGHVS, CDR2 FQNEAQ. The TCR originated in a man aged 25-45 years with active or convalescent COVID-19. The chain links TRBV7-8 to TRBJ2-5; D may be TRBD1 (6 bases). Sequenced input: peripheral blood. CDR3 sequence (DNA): TGTGCCAGCAGCCCTGGACAGAAAGAGACCCAGTACTTC. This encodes CASSPGQKETQYF.